The rows below give T cell receptor beta chains drawn from one sample of a study of molecular identifiers for immune sequencing clone quantification. TCRdb called the PCR reads again in MiXCR, with one record for every CDR3 protein. Of over 600,000 distinct CDR3 sequences listed, about 20% are singletons. Material for sequencing was naive CD8+ T cells from blood, with Jurkat cell RNA spiked in. These receptors came from a human donor in good health. Some libraries in this study had Jurkat cell RNA spiked in. The CDR3 runs from the conserved cysteine through the conserved F or W. A D gene is named only where the DNA matches it firmly. Not every row has a clone size; where given, it reads once, few, many or a size class.

cdr3_aa cdr3_nt clone_size j_call d_call v_call
CASSYLNRGPVFPGANVLTF TGTGCCAGCAGTTACTTGAACAGGGGTCCCGTTTTCCCTGGGGCCAACGTCCTGACTTTC . TRBJ2-6 TRBD1 TRBV6-5
CASSQDFQLYYNEQFF TGCGCCAGCAGCCAAGATTTCCAGTTATACTACAATGAGCAGTTCTTC many TRBJ2-1 . TRBV4-3
CASSTRDPVNGTEAFF TGTGCCAGCAGCACCCGGGACCCGGTTAATGGCACTGAAGCTTTCTTT many TRBJ1-1 . TRBV13
CASSGRTRVDEQFF TGCGCCAGCAGCGGGAGGACTAGGGTCGATGAGCAGTTCTTC few TRBJ2-1 TRBD2 TRBV5-1
CASSLVLDNTEAFF TGTGCCAGCAGCTTGGTGCTCGATAACACTGAAGCTTTCTTT . TRBJ1-1 . TRBV5-5
CASSPGTSADTQYF TGTGCCAGCAGTCCCGGGACTAGCGCGGATACGCAGTATTTT many TRBJ2-3 TRBD2 TRBV12-3/TRBV12-4
CSATNGLAVDYEQYF TGCAGTGCTACAAACGGACTAGCGGTAGACTACGAGCAGTACTTC many TRBJ2-7 TRBD2 TRBV20-1
CASSLVWVGRSTDTQYF TGTGCCAGCAGCTTAGTTTGGGTGGGGCGCAGCACAGATACGCAGTATTTT many TRBJ2-3 . TRBV7-8
CSARTRQYEQYF TGCAGTGCTAGGACCCGCCAATACGAGCAGTACTTC . TRBJ2-7 . TRBV20-1
CASRKRGGLFYNEQFF TGTGCCAGCAGGAAGCGGGGGGGCTTGTTCTACAATGAGCAGTTCTTC few TRBJ2-1 TRBD2 TRBV6-2/TRBV6-3
CASSLNSRVISYGYTF TGTGCCAGCAGCTTGAATTCCAGGGTTATCAGCTATGGCTACACCTTC many TRBJ1-2 . TRBV5-6
CASSQEGPGELFF TGCGCCAGCAGCCAGGAGGGACCCGGGGAGCTGTTTTTT . TRBJ2-2 . TRBV4-1
CASSYSVGEQYF TGTGCCAGCAGCTACAGTGTTGGCGAGCAGTACTTC many TRBJ2-7 . TRBV7-9
CASSREGLYEQYF TGTGCCAGCAGCCGCGAGGGGTTGTACGAGCAGTACTTC many TRBJ2-7 . TRBV13
CASNPYTGSSTDTQYF TGTGCCAGCAACCCCTATACGGGCTCTAGCACAGATACGCAGTATTTT few TRBJ2-3 . TRBV28
CSVLTSGEPYEQYF TGCAGCGTTTTGACTAGCGGGGAGCCTTACGAGCAGTACTTC many TRBJ2-7 TRBD2 TRBV29-1
CSVLAGNYNEQFF TGCAGCGTCCTAGCGGGGAATTACAATGAGCAGTTCTTC many TRBJ2-1 TRBD2 TRBV29-1
CSVGALAIQETQYF TGCAGCGTTGGTGCGCTAGCGATTCAAGAGACCCAGTACTTC many TRBJ2-5 . TRBV29-1
CSAWGTGSNQPQHF TGCAGTGCTTGGGGGACTGGCAGCAATCAGCCCCAGCATTTT many TRBJ1-5 . TRBV20-1
CASSLFGGTSYEQYF TGTGCCAGCAGCTTGTTCGGGGGGACCTCCTACGAGCAGTACTTC few TRBJ2-7 TRBD2 TRBV11-2
CASISPRGLGTGELFF TGTGCCAGTATAAGCCCCCGAGGGCTAGGAACCGGGGAGCTGTTTTTT . TRBJ2-2 . TRBV19
CASSDLRQQYNEQFF TGTGCCAGCAGCGACCTCCGTCAGCAATACAATGAGCAGTTCTTC many TRBJ2-1 . TRBV4-2
CASSSPDGESSYGQYF TGTGCCAGCAGCTCCCCGGACGGAGAGAGCTCCTACGGGCAGTACTTC . TRBJ2-7 . TRBV7-9
CASSLGGDRVGDEQYF TGTGCCAGCAGCCTGGGGGGGGACAGGGTCGGCGACGAGCAGTACTTC . TRBJ2-7 TRBD1 TRBV5-3
CASIGTSGSSYEQYF TGTGCCAGCATCGGGACTAGCGGGAGTTCCTACGAGCAGTACTTC few TRBJ2-7 TRBD2 TRBV28
CASSQIHVLDKSYEQYF TGCGCCAGCAGCCAAATTCACGTCTTAGACAAATCCTACGAGCAGTACTTC many TRBJ2-7 . TRBV4-3
CASSPGLRFTDTQYF TGTGCCAGCAGCCCAGGACTCAGGTTCACAGATACGCAGTATTTT many TRBJ2-3 . TRBV14